This TCR beta chain was retrieved from a study of blood T cell repertoires in COVID-19. As for the study in general: The United States, Italy and Spain provided the acute and convalescent COVID-19 samples. In each case, the material was cDNA or gDNA derived from T cells, B-cell-depleted T cells, or PBMCs.

The length of the CDR3 is 13 residues. Trimming stripped 0 bases from V and 5 bases from J, with 7 bases between. Germline-derived CDR1 and CDR2 are MGHRA and YSYEKL. Authors' data handling: Using reference gene primer amplification, nucleated cell counts were estimated. Clones were read by immunoSEQ multiplex PCR, and TCRdb kept only the in-frame ones, dropping some. V, J and clone size reflect that table, while D and trimming were determined from the DNA. The table shows about 300,000 clones, with approximately 84% occurring only once. Note on this clone: The sample contains more than one DNA sequence encoding this CDR3.

Seattle enrolled patients during active infection and tracked them longitudinally. The origin of this receptor is a human donor with COVID-19, enrolled during active disease. The donor label of this sample is uncertain. The V call is TRBV4-1, the J call TRBJ1-2; D uncertain. The sequenced material came from peripheral blood. Here the CDR3 reads CASSQDRGYGYTF. CDR3 nucleotide sequence: TGCGCCAGCAGCCAAGATCGGGGTTATGGCTACACCTTC.